This TCR beta chain was found in a study of blood T cell repertoires in COVID-19. Turning to the study itself: The analysed material was cDNA or gDNA that came from T cells, B-cell-depleted T cells, or PBMCs.

Trimming cost V 5 bases and J 5 bases; bases outside gene matches: 8. The CDR3 is made up of 15 amino acids. Germline V gene sequence: CDR1 MRHNA, CDR2 SNTAGT. Per the original data handling: Estimation of nucleated cell counts relied on the amplification of reference gene primers. Method: immunoSEQ multiplex PCR; TCRdb's copy keeps in-frame clones and lacks some. That table furnishes V, J and clone size, whereas the DNA furnished D and trimming. This table has some 130,000 clones, approximately 80% appearing once. This clone occurred once. The origin of this receptor is a man aged 55 to 70 who had recovered from COVID-19. This chain joins TRBV6-4 and TRBJ2-1; 8 bases line up with TRBD1. The source material was peripheral blood. The CDR3 DNA sequence: TGTGCCAGCAGTCCTTTCCAGGGGGCCAACAATGAGCAGTTCTTC. Amino acids: CASSPFQGANNEQFF.